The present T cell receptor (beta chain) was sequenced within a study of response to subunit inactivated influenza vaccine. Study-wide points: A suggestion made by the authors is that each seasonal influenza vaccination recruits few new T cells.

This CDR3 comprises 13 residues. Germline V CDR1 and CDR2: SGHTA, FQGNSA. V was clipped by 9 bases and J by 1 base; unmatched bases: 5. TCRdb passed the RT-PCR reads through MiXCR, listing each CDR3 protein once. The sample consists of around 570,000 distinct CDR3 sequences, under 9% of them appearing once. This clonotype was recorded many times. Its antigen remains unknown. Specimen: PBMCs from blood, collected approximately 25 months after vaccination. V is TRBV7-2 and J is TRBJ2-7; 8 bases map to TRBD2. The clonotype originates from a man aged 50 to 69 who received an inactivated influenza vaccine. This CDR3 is CASRRGGSYEQYF. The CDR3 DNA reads TGTGCCAGTCGCCGGGGGGGGTCCTACGAGCAGTACTTC.